The clone carrying this TCR beta chain was recorded at least ten times. Its target is not known. Trimming shortened V by 0 bases and J by 0 bases, and 3 bases separated the two germline ends. The CDR3 runs to 14 residues. Germline V gives CDR1 MNHEY, CDR2 SVGAGI. This specimen comes from a study of T cells in Graves' hyperthyroidism and ophthalmopathy. Study-wide background: Once the initial diagnosis was made, peripheral blood was obtained before any treatment.

Ophthalmopathy cases met thresholds of Clinical Activity Score at least 3, NOSPECS grade at least 4 and duration under 3 months. Broader study findings: Blood samples included most of the expanded thyroid clonotypes exceeding 0.001. Ophthalmopathy was identified by the model a median about 6.4 months ahead of onset.

TCR beta CDR3 sequences were amplified from RNA transcripts. The TCR CDR3 was amplified in a first-round RT-PCR using the HTBI primer set. TCRdb re-called the multiplex PCR reads through MiXCR, storing one row per CDR3 protein. The table records 600,000 to 700,000 distinct CDR3 sequences, roughly 14% of them present only once. This clonotype originated in a woman aged 40 to 50 with Graves' ophthalmopathy. Sequencing input: blood. The chain links TRBV6-5 to TRBJ1-3; no definite D call. The DNA of the CDR3 is TGTGCCAGCAGTTACTCCCTCTCTGGAAACACCATATATTTT. As protein: CASSYSLSGNTIYF.